The sequence of this T cell receptor beta chain was determined in a study of CD8 T cells in ankylosing spondylitis. Study-level findings and limits: Reactive arthritis synovial fluid and blood were previously reported to contain some motif variants.

This CDR3 has 15 amino acids. The germline V gene has CDR1 SGHTA and CDR2 FQGNSA. The V gene lost 5 bases and the J gene lost 2 bases, with 16 bases spanning the gap. This clonotype has just a few counts. No antigen is known for it. One entry per CDR3 protein, called by TCRdb with MiXCR from the 5' RACE reads. The sample has approximately 220,000 distinct CDR3 sequences, roughly 10% seen once. Sequencing was done on a sample of blood, either unsorted or a sorted T cell fraction (not recorded which). This clonotype was obtained from a male donor with ankylosing spondylitis or in good health (not recorded which). The chain combines TRBV7-2 with TRBJ2-7; perhaps D is TRBD1 or TRBD2 (5 bases each). The CDR3 DNA reads as TGTGCCAGCAGCCCACCGGGACCGGGGACCTACGAGCAGTACTTC. Its protein product is CASSPPGPGTYEQYF.